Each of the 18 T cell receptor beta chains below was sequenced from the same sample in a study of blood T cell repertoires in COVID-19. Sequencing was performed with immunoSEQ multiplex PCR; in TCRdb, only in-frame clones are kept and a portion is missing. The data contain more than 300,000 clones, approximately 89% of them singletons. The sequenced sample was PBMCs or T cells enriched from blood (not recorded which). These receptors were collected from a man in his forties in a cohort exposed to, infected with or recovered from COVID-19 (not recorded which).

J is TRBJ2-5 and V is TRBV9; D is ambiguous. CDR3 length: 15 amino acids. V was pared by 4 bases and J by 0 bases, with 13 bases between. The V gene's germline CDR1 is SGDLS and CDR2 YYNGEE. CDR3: CASSLSRWDQETQYF. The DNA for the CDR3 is TGTGCCAGCAGCCTTAGCCGGTGGGACCAAGAGACCCAGTACTTC.

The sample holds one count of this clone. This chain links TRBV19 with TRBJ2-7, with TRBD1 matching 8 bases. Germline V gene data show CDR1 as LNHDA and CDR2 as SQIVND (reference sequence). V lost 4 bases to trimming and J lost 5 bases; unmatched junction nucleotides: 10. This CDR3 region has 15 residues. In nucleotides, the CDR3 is TGTGCCAGTAGTAAGGAGCTGGACAGGGACCACGAGCAGTACTTC. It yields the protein CASSKELDRDHEQYF.

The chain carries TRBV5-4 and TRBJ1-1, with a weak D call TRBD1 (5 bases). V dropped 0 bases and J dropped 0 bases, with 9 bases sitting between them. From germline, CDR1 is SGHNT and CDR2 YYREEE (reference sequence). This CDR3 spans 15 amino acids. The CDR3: CASSLAEGMNTEAFF. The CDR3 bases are TGTGCCAGCAGCTTGGCGGAGGGGATGAACACTGAAGCTTTCTTT.

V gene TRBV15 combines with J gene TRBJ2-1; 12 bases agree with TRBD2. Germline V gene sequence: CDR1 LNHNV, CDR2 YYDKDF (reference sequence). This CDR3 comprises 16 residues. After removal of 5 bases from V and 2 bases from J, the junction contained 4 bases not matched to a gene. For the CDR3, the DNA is TGTGCCACCAGCGCCGGACTAGCGGGACCCTACAATGAGCAGTTCTTC. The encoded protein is CATSAGLAGPYNEQFF.

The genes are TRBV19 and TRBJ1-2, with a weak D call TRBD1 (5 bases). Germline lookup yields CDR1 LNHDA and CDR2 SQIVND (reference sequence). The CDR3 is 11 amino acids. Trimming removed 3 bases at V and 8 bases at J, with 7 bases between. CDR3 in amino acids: CASSIQGGYTF. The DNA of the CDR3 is TGTGCCAGTAGTATTCAGGGCGGCTACACCTTC. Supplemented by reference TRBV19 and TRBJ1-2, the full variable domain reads DGGITQSPKYLFRKEGQNVTLSCEQNLNHDAMYWYRQDPGQGLRLIYYSQIVNDFQKGDIAEGYSVSREKKESFPLTVTSAQKNPTAFYLCASSIQGGYTFGSGTRLTVV.

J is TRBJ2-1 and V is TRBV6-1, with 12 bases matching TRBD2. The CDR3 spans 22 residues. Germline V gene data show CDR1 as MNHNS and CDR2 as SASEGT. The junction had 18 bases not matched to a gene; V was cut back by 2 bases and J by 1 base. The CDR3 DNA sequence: TGTGCCAGCAGTGAAAAAATGGTGGCTAGCGGGAGGGTTGTAAGATCCTACAATGAGCAGTTCTTC. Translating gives CASSEKMVASGRVVRSYNEQFF.

This CDR3 reads CASSSRDGSNQPQHF. The DNA for the CDR3 is TGTGCCAGCAGCTCGAGGGATGGTTCGAATCAGCCCCAGCATTTT. This chain links TRBV7-2 with TRBJ1-5; no clear D. The V end lost 4 bases, the J end lost 4 bases, and 14 bases lay between the germline ends. The germline CDR1 and CDR2 sequences are SGHTA and FQGNSA. The CDR3 consists of 15 residues.

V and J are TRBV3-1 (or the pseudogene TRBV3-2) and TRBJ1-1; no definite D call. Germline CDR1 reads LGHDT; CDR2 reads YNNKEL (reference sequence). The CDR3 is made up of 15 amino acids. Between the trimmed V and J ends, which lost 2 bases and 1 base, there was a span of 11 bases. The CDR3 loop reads CASSQPGLANTEAFF. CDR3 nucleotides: TGTGCCAGCAGCCAACCCGGACTGGCGAACACTGAAGCTTTCTTT.

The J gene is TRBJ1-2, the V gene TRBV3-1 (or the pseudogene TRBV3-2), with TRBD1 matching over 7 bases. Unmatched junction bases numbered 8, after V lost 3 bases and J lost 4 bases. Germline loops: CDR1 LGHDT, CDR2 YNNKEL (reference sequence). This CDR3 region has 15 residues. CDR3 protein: CASSQTGRRGYGYTF. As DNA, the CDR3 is TGTGCCAGCAGCCAGACAGGGCGACGGGGCTATGGCTACACCTTC.

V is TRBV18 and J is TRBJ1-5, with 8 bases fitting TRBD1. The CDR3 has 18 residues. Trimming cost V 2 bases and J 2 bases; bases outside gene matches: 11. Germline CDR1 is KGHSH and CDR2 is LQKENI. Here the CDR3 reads CASSPGDRGSRGNQPQHF. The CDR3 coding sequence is TGTGCCAGCTCACCAGGAGACAGGGGTTCTAGGGGCAATCAGCCCCAGCATTTT. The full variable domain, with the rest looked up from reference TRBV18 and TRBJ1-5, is NAGVMQNPRHLVRRRGQEARLRCSPMKGHSHVYWYRQLPEEGLKFMVYLQKENIIDESGMPKERFSAEFPKEGPSILRIQQVVRGDSAAYFCASSPGDRGSRGNQPQHFGDGTRLSIL.

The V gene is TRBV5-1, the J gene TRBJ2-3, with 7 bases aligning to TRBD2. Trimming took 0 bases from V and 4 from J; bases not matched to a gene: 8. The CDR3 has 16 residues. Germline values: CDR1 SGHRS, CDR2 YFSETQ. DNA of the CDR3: TGCGCCAGCAGCTTGGATCCTGGACTAGGCTCAGATACGCAGTATTTT. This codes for CASSLDPGLGSDTQYF.

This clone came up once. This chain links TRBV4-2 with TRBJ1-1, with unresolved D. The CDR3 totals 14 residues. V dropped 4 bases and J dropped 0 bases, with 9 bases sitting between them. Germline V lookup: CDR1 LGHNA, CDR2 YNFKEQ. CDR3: CASSPGSLNTEAFF. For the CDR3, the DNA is TGTGCCAGCAGCCCTGGCTCTTTGAACACTGAAGCTTTCTTT.

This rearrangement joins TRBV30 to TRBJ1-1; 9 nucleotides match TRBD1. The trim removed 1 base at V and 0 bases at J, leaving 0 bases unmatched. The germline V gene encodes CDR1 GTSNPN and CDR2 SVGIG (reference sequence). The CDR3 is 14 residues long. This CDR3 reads CAWSGTGVNTEAFF. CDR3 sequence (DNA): TGTGCCTGGAGTGGGACAGGGGTGAACACTGAAGCTTTCTTT.

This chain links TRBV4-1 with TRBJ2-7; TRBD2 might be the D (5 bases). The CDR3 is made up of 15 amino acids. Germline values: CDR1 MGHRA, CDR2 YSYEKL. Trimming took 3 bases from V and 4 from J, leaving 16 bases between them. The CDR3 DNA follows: TGCGCCAGCAGCCAGACGAGCGGATTGGTATACGAGCAGTACTTC. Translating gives CASSQTSGLVYEQYF.

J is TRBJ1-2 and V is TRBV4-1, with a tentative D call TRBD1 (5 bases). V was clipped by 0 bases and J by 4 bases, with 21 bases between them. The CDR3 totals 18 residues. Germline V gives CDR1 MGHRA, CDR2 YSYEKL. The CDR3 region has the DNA TGCGCCAGCAGCCAAGATGGGACTGGGTCAGACTGGTCCTATGGCTACACCTTC. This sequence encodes CASSQDGTGSDWSYGYTF.

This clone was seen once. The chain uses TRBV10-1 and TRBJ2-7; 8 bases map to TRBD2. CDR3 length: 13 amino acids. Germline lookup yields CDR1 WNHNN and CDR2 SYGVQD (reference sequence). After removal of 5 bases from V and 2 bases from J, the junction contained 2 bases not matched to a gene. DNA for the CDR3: TGCGCCAGCAGTTTAGCGGGGACCTACGAGCAGTACTTC. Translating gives CASSLAGTYEQYF.

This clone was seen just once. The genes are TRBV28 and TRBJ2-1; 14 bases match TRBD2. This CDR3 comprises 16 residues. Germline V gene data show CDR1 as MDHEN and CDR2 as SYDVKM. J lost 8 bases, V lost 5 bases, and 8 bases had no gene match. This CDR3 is CASSPLGLAGADEQFF. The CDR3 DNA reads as TGTGCCAGCAGTCCCCTGGGACTAGCGGGAGCGGATGAGCAGTTCTTC.

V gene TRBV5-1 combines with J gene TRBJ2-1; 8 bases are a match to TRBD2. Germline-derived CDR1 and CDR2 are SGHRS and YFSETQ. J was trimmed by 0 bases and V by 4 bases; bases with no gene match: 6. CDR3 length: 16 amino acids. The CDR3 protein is CASSDGSGSSYNEQFF. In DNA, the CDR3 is TGCGCCAGCAGCGACGGGAGCGGGAGCTCCTACAATGAGCAGTTCTTC.